This TCR beta chain was found in a study of T cell repertoires in cytomegalovirus infection. The length of the CDR3 is 16 residues. Germline V gives CDR1 SGHTA, CDR2 FQGNSA. The junction had 10 bases not matched to a gene; V was cut back by 5 bases and J by 3 bases. This clonotype appeared many times. MiXCR, run by TCRdb on the reads, gives a single entry per CDR3 protein. This table has over 200,000 distinct CDR3 sequences, around 15% appearing once. This clonotype was sampled from a human donor in good health (CMV status not recorded). Some clones in this sample may be carry-over from other donors' samples. Input material: PBMCs. The chain couples TRBV7-2 to TRBJ1-3; 7 bases fit TRBD1. The CDR3 is CASSPQGGFYGNTIYF. The CDR3 DNA follows: TGTGCCAGCAGCCCCCAGGGGGGGTTCTATGGAAACACCATATATTTT.